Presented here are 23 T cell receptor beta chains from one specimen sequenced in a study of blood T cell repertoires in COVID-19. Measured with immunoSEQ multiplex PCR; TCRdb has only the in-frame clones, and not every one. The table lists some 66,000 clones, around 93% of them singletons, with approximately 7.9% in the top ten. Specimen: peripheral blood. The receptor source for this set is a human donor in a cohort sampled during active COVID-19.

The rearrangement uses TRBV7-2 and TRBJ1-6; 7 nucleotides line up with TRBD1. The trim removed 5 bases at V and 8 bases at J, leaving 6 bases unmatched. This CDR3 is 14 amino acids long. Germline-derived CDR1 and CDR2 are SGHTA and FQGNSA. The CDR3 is CASSEDRPYSPLHF. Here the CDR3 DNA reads TGTGCCAGCAGCGAGGACAGGCCGTATTCACCCCTCCACTTT.

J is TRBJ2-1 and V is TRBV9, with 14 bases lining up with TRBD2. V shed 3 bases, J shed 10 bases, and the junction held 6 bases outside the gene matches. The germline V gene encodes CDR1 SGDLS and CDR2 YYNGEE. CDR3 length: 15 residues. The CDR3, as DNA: TGTGCCAGCAGCGGACTAGCGGGGGGGCCAGAAGAGCAGTTCTTC. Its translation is CASSGLAGGPEEQFF.

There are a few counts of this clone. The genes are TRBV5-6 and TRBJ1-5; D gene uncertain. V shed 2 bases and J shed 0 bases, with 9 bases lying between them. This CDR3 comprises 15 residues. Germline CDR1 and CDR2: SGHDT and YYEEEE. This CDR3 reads CASSLAVNSNQPQHF. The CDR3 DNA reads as TGTGCCAGCAGCTTAGCGGTCAATAGCAATCAGCCCCAGCATTTT.

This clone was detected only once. In nucleotides, the CDR3 is TGTGCCAGCAGCTTAGCTCCGGTCTCCTACGAGCAGTACTTC. As protein: CASSLAPVSYEQYF. This chain connects TRBV7-2 to TRBJ2-7; D ambiguous. Trimming stripped 0 bases from V and 0 bases from J, with 6 bases between. Germline CDR1 SGHTA, CDR2 FQGNSA. This CDR3 region has 14 residues.

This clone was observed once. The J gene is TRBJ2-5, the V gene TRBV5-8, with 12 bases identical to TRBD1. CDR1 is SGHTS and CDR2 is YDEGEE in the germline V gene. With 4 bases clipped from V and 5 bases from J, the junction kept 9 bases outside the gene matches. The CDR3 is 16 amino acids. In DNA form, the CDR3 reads TGTGCCAGCAGCGCACCGGGACAGGGGGCTGGGGAGACCCAGTACTTC. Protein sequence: CASSAPGQGAGETQYF.

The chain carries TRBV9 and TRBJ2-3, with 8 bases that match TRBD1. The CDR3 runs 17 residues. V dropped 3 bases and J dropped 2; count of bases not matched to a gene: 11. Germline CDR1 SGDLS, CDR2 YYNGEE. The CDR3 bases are TGTGCCAGCAGCGCTCGACAGGGGCCCCCTACCACAGATACGCAGTATTTT. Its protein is CASSARQGPPTTDTQYF.

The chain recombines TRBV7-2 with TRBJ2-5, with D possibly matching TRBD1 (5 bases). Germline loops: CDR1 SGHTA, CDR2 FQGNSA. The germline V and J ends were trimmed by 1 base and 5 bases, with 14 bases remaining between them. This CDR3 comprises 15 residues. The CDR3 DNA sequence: TGTGCCAGCAGCTTAGTATGGGGCGCGGAGGAGACCCAGTACTTC. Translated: CASSLVWGAEETQYF.

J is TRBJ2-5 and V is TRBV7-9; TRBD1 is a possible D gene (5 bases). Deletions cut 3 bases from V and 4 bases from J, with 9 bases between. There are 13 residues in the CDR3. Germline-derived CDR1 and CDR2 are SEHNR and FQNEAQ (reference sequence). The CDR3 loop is CASSLAGPETQYF. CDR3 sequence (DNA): TGTGCCAGCAGCTTGGCAGGGCCAGAGACCCAGTACTTC.

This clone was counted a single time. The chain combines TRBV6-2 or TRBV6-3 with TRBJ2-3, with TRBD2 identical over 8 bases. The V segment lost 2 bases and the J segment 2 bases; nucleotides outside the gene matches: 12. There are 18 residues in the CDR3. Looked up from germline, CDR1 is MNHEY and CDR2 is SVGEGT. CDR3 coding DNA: TGTGCCAGCAGTTACAAAGGAGCGGGACTAGGGCTCACAGATACGCAGTATTTT. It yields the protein CASSYKGAGLGLTDTQYF.

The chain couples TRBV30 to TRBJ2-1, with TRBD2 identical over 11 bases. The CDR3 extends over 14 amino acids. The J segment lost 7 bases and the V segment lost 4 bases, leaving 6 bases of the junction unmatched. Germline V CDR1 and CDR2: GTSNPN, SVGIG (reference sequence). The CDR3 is CAWNRLAGRNEQFF. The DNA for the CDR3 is TGTGCCTGGAATAGACTAGCGGGGCGGAATGAGCAGTTCTTC.

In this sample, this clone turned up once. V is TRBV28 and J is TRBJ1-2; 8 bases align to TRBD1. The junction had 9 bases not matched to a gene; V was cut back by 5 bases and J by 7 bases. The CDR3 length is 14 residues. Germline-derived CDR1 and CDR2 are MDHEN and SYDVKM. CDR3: CASSPPRTGSGYTF. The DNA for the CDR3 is TGTGCCAGCAGTCCCCCCCGGACAGGGAGTGGCTACACCTTC.

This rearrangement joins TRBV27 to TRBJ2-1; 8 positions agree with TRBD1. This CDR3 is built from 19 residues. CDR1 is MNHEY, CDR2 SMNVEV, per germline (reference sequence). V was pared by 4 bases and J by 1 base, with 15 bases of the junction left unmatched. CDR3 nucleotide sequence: TGTGCCAGCAGTTGGCAGGGGGCGCGGTATGGGAATTCCTACAATGAGCAGTTCTTC. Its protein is CASSWQGARYGNSYNEQFF.

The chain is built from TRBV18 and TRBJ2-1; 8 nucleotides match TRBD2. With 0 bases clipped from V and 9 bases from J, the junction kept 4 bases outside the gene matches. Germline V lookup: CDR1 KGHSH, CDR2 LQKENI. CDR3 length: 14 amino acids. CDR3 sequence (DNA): TGTGCCAGCTCACCACCGGGACTAGAATTTGAGCAGTTCTTC. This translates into CASSPPGLEFEQFF.

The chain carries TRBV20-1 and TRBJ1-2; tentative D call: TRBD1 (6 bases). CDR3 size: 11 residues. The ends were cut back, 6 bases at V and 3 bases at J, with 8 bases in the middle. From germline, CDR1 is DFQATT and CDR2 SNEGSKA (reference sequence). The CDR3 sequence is CSAQGDYGYTF. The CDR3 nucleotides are TGCAGTGCACAGGGTGACTATGGCTACACCTTC.

This CDR3 reads CASSVDPALGRDTQYF. CDR3 sequence (DNA): TGTGCCAGCAGCGTAGATCCGGCTTTGGGCAGGGATACGCAGTATTTT. J is TRBJ2-3 and V is TRBV9; D unresolved. Trimming stripped 0 bases from V and 6 bases from J, with 17 bases between. The CDR3 is 16 residues long. Germline-derived CDR1 and CDR2 are SGDLS and YYNGEE. The full variable domain, with the rest looked up from reference TRBV9 and TRBJ2-3, is DSGVTQTPKHLITATGQRVTLRCSPRSGDLSVYWYQQSLDQGLQFLIQYYNGEERAKGNILERFSAQQFPDLHSELNLSSLELGDSALYFCASSVDPALGRDTQYFGPGTRLTVL.

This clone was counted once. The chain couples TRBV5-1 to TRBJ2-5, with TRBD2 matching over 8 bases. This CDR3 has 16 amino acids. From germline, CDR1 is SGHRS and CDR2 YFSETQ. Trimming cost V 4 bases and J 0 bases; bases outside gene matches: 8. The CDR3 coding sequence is TGCGCCAGCAGCGGAGGGACGGGGGGGTACCAAGAGACCCAGTACTTC. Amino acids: CASSGGTGGYQETQYF.

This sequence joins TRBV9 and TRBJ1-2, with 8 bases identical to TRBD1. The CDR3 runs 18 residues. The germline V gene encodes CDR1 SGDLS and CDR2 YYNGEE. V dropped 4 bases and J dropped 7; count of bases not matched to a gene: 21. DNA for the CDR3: TGTGCCAGCAGCCCACGTAGAGGCCACGGGGGACAGGTCGGTGGCTACACCTTC. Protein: CASSPRRGHGGQVGGYTF. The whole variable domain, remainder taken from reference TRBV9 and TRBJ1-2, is DSGVTQTPKHLITATGQRVTLRCSPRSGDLSVYWYQQSLDQGLQFLIQYYNGEERAKGNILERFSAQQFPDLHSELNLSSLELGDSALYFCASSPRRGHGGQVGGYTFGSGTRLTVV.

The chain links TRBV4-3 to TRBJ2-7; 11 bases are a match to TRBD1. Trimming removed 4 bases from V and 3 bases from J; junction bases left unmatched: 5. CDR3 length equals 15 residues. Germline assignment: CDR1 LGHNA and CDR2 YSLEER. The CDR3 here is CASSPGTGGGYEQYF. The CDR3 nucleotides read TGCGCCAGCAGCCCAGGGACAGGGGGAGGCTACGAGCAGTACTTC.

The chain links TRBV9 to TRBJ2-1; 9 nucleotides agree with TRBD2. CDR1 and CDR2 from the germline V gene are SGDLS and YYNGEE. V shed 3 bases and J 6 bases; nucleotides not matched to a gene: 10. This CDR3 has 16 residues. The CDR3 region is CASSASAGGPTNEQFF. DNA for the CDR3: TGTGCCAGCAGCGCGTCGGCGGGAGGGCCGACCAATGAGCAGTTCTTC.

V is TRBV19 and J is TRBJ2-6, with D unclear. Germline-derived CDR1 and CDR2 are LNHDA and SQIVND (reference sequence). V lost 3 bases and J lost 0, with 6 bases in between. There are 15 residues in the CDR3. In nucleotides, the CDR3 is TGTGCCAGTAGTATCGAGCCCTCTGGGGCCAACGTCCTGACTTTC. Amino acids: CASSIEPSGANVLTF.

This CDR3 is CASSRTGNNSPLHF. CDR3 bases: TGTGCCAGCAGCCGGACAGGGAATAATTCACCCCTCCACTTT. The chain links TRBV7-2 to TRBJ1-6; the match to TRBD1 covers 8 bases. Trimming took 5 bases from V and 5 from J; bases not matched to a gene: 2. The CDR3 spans 14 residues. Germline lookup yields CDR1 SGHTA and CDR2 FQGNSA.

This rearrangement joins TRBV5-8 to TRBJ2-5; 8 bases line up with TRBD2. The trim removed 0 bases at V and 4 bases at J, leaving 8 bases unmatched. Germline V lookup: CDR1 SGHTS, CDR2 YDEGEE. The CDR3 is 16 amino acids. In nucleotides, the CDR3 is TGTGCCAGCAGCTTGGGGGCCGGGGGGGTGAGAGAGACCCAGTACTTC. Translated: CASSLGAGGVRETQYF.

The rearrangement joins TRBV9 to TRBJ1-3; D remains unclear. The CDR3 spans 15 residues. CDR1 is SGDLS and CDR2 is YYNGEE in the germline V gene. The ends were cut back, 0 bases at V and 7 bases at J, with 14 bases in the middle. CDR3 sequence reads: CASSVAIGGGNTIYF. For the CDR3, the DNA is TGTGCCAGCAGCGTAGCTATCGGTGGAGGGAACACCATATATTTT. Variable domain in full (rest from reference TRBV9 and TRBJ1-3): DSGVTQTPKHLITATGQRVTLRCSPRSGDLSVYWYQQSLDQGLQFLIQYYNGEERAKGNILERFSAQQFPDLHSELNLSSLELGDSALYFCASSVAIGGGNTIYFGEGSWLTVV.